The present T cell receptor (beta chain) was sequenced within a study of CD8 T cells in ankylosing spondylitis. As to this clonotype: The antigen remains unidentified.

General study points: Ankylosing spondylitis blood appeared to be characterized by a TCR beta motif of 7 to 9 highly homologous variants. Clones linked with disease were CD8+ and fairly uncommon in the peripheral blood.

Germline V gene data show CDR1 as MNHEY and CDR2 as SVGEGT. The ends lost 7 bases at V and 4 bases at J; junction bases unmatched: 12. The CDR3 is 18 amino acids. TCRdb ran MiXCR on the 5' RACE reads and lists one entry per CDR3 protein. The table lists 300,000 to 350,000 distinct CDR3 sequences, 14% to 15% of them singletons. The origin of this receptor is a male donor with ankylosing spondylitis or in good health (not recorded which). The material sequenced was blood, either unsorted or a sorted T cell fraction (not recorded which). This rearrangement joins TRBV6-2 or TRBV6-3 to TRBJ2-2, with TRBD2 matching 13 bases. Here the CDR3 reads CASKLGTSGAESTGELFF. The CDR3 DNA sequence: TGTGCCAGCAAACTCGGGACTAGCGGGGCGGAGAGCACCGGGGAGCTGTTTTTT.